One sample yielded the 21 T cell receptor beta chains listed below, sequenced in a study of blood T cell repertoires in COVID-19 (dated by TCRdb to the early 2020s). Library preparation was by the immunoSEQ multiplex PCR assay. The clones in this table, taken by TCRdb from immuneACCESS, are in-frame only. Not every clone is retained; where verified, under half of the shortfall comes from an unresolved V gene, and the cause of the rest is unknown. This sample lists about 140,000 clones; roughly 88% were detected once. The ten largest clonotypes hold roughly 1.9% of the sample. The specimen sequenced was peripheral blood. These receptors were obtained from a man between 65 and 85 years old with acute or convalescent COVID-19.

The chain carries TRBV19 and TRBJ1-2, with D unresolved. The CDR3 covers 14 residues. In germline, CDR1 is LNHDA, CDR2 SQIVND (reference sequence). With 7 bases removed from V and 8 bases from J, the gap between germline ends came to 20 bases. This CDR3 is CASTVSVSSGGYTF. CDR3 DNA: TGTGCCAGTACCGTTAGCGTTTCGAGCGGAGGCTACACCTTC. The full variable domain, in which reference TRBV19 and TRBJ1-2 provide the parts outside the CDR3, is DGGITQSPKYLFRKEGQNVTLSCEQNLNHDAMYWYRQDPGQGLRLIYYSQIVNDFQKGDIAEGYSVSREKKESFPLTVTSAQKNPTAFYLCASTVSVSSGGYTFGSGTRLTVV.

The V call is TRBV5-1, the J call TRBJ2-5, with D perhaps matching TRBD1 (6 bases). Germline V lookup: CDR1 SGHRS, CDR2 YFSETQ. CDR3 length: 14 residues. Trimming left V 0 bases short and J 9 bases short, with 15 bases between. CDR3 sequence: CASSLVWTDGAQYF. DNA of the CDR3: TGCGCCAGCAGCTTGGTTTGGACAGACGGGGCCCAGTACTTC.

This chain uses TRBV29-1 with TRBJ2-5, with 15 bases fitting TRBD2. CDR3 length: 14 residues. Germline-derived CDR1 and CDR2 are SQVTM and ANQGSEA. V dropped 4 bases and J dropped 5; count of bases not matched to a gene: 2. For the CDR3, the DNA is TGCAGCGTTGGGACTAGCGGGAGGGAGGAGACCCAGTACTTC. Translation: CSVGTSGREETQYF. The full variable domain, in which reference TRBV29-1 and TRBJ2-5 provide the parts outside the CDR3, is SAVISQKPSRDICQRGTSLTIQCQVDSQVTMMFWYRQQPGQSLTLIATANQGSEATYESGFVIDKFPISRPNLTFSTLTVSNMSPEDSSIYLCSVGTSGREETQYFGPGTRLLVL.

V gene TRBV10-1 combines with J gene TRBJ1-6; the D is unclear. Germline V CDR1 and CDR2: WNHNN, SYGVQD (reference sequence). Trimming cost V 3 bases and J 0 bases, with 9 bases left between them. This CDR3 contains 16 residues. CDR3 sequence: CASSEGRSSYNSPLHF. CDR3 nucleotide sequence: TGCGCCAGCAGTGAAGGTAGGAGCTCCTATAATTCACCCCTCCACTTT.

V usage is TRBV19 and J usage is TRBJ1-2, with TRBD1 identical over 7 bases. J lost 6 bases, V lost 4 bases, and 5 bases had no gene match. CDR1 and CDR2 from the germline V gene are LNHDA and SQIVND (reference sequence). The length of the CDR3 is 13 residues. The CDR3 region is CASSTEGTDGYTF. As DNA, the CDR3 is TGTGCCAGTAGTACGGAAGGGACAGATGGCTACACCTTC.

The V and J genes are TRBV19 and TRBJ2-3, with D perhaps TRBD2 (6 bases). Germline V gives CDR1 LNHDA, CDR2 SQIVND (reference sequence). Trimming shortened V by 9 bases and J by 1 base, and 11 bases separated the two germline ends. CDR3 length: 13 amino acids. CDR3 nucleotides: TGTGCCAGCGGGGCTAGCGGCACAGATACGCAGTATTTT. Translation: CASGASGTDTQYF.

This chain links TRBV25-1 with TRBJ2-6, with a tentative D call TRBD1 (7 bases). Germline CDR1 is MGHDK and CDR2 is SYGVNS. The CDR3 has 17 amino acids. The V and J ends lost 8 bases and 2 bases respectively, with 19 bases between them. The CDR3 region has the DNA TGTGCCAGCTCAAAAGGGGGCGCGGGGCCTGGGGCCAACGTCCTGACTTTC. Its protein is CASSKGGAGPGANVLTF.

The V and J genes are TRBV5-4 and TRBJ2-1; the D is unclear. Germline V gene data show CDR1 as SGHNT and CDR2 as YYREEE (reference sequence). The CDR3 spans 11 residues. V was shortened by 2 bases and J by 7 bases, with 4 bases between the two germline ends. The CDR3 sequence: CASSFGNEQFF. The CDR3 coding sequence is TGTGCCAGCAGCTTCGGGAATGAGCAGTTCTTC.

This rearrangement joins TRBV6-5 to TRBJ1-1; TRBD1 aligns across 8 bases. The J segment lost 3 bases and the V segment lost 6 bases, leaving 6 bases of the junction unmatched. This CDR3 is built from 14 residues. CDR1 and CDR2 from the germline V gene are MNHEY and SVGAGI. The CDR3 loop reads CASRGQGTYTEAFF. CDR3 bases: TGTGCCAGCAGAGGACAGGGAACGTACACTGAAGCTTTCTTT.

CDR3 amino acids: CAWSRSLGTGHGYTF. The DNA for the CDR3 is TGTGCCTGGAGCCGGAGCCTAGGGACAGGGCATGGCTACACCTTC. The chain links TRBV30 to TRBJ1-2; 9 bases are shared with TRBD1. Germline CDR1 reads GTSNPN; CDR2 reads SVGIG (reference sequence). This CDR3 has 15 residues. The V gene end was trimmed by 3 bases and the J gene end by 6 bases; junction bases not matched to a gene: 11. Full variable domain (remainder filled in from reference TRBV30 and TRBJ1-2): SQTIHQWPATLVQPVGSPLSLECTVEGTSNPNLYWYRQAAGRGLQLLFYSVGIGQISSEVPQNLSASRPQDRQFILSSKKLLLSDSGFYLCAWSRSLGTGHGYTFGSGTRLTVV.

This clone appeared once. The chain employs TRBV12-3 or TRBV12-4 and TRBJ2-1; D may be TRBD2 (5 bases). V was pared by 10 bases and J by 10 bases, with 14 bases between. The CDR3 runs 11 residues. The CDR3 spells CATSQGGEQFF. Written as DNA, the CDR3 is TGTGCCACCTCTCAAGGAGGAGAGCAGTTCTTC.

In its sample, this clone was seen once. The chain recombines TRBV4-2 with TRBJ2-5; no firm D call. CDR1 is LGHNA and CDR2 is YNFKEQ in the germline V gene. This CDR3 has 14 residues. Trimming took off 2 bases at V and 5 bases at J, with 12 bases between the two ends. Here the CDR3 reads CASSQPSPRETQYF. Written as DNA, the CDR3 is TGTGCCAGCAGCCAACCCTCCCCTCGGGAGACCCAGTACTTC.

The chain combines TRBV7-6 with TRBJ2-5; perhaps TRBD1 as D (7 bases). Germline V lookup: CDR1 SGHVS, CDR2 FNYEAQ. This CDR3 comprises 14 residues. Trimming left V 5 bases short and J 5 bases short, with 15 bases between. The CDR3 sequence is CASSPGGGGETQYF. The CDR3, as DNA: TGTGCCAGCAGCCCCGGAGGGGGCGGCGAGACCCAGTACTTC.

The CDR3, as DNA: TGCGCCAGCAGCTTGATGCCAGGGGATTCACCCCTCCACTTT. Translating gives CASSLMPGDSPLHF. The rearrangement links TRBV5-1 to TRBJ1-6, with D perhaps TRBD1 (6 bases). The length of the CDR3 is 14 residues. Trimming shortened V by 1 base and J by 8 bases, and 10 bases separated the two germline ends. Germline V CDR1 and CDR2: SGHRS, YFSETQ.

The chain uses TRBV15 and TRBJ1-2; 10 nucleotides align to TRBD1. CDR1 and CDR2 (germline): LNHNV, YYDKDF (reference sequence). This CDR3 region has 14 residues. J was trimmed by 7 bases and V by 8 bases; bases with no gene match: 10. This CDR3 reads CATSRGQGSGGYTF. The CDR3 coding sequence is TGTGCCACCTCCAGGGGACAGGGGAGTGGTGGCTACACCTTC. Full variable domain (remainder filled in from reference TRBV15 and TRBJ1-2): DAMVIQNPRYQVTQFGKPVTLSCSQTLNHNVMYWYQQKSSQAPKLLFHYYDKDFNNEADTPDNFQSRRPNTSFCFLDIRSPGLGDTAMYLCATSRGQGSGGYTFGSGTRLTVV.

This clone has a single count. The V gene is TRBV7-9, the J gene TRBJ1-1, with D hard to call. V lost 0 bases, J lost 3 bases, and 8 bases lay in between. The CDR3 is made up of 14 amino acids. Germline V gene data show CDR1 as SEHNR and CDR2 as FQNEAQ (reference sequence). The DNA of the CDR3 is TGTGCCAGCAGCTTAGCGGGCAGCCACACTGAAGCTTTCTTT. It specifies CASSLAGSHTEAFF.

The gene calls are TRBV6-5 and TRBJ1-3, with 9 nucleotides matching TRBD1. The CDR3 has 14 amino acids. J gave up 0 bases and V 6 bases, and 0 bases lay outside the gene matches. Germline V gene lookup returns CDR1 MNHEY and CDR2 SVGAGI. The CDR3 spells CASRDRGSGNTIYF. Here the CDR3 DNA reads TGTGCCAGCAGGGACAGGGGCTCTGGAAACACCATATATTTT.

This clone was observed a single time. The chain combines TRBV19 with TRBJ1-4; perhaps TRBD1 as D (5 bases). From germline, CDR1 is LNHDA and CDR2 SQIVND (reference sequence). This CDR3 region has 15 residues. Trimming pared 7 bases from V and 5 bases from J, leaving 17 bases between. CDR3 DNA: TGTGCCAGTACCCCATATACAGGCGCCAATGAAAAACTGTTTTTT. This encodes CASTPYTGANEKLFF. The full variable domain, with the rest looked up from reference TRBV19 and TRBJ1-4, is DGGITQSPKYLFRKEGQNVTLSCEQNLNHDAMYWYRQDPGQGLRLIYYSQIVNDFQKGDIAEGYSVSREKKESFPLTVTSAQKNPTAFYLCASTPYTGANEKLFFGSGTQLSVL.

This chain uses TRBV4-1 with TRBJ1-1; TRBD1 agrees at 8 bases. Germline CDR1 and CDR2: MGHRA and YSYEKL. V lost 4 bases, J lost 3 bases, and 13 bases stayed unmatched. This CDR3 spans 17 amino acids. Written as DNA, the CDR3 is TGCGCCAGCAGCCGGTCCCAGGGGGCGCGAGTGGACACTGAAGCTTTCTTT. Residues: CASSRSQGARVDTEAFF.

This clone was observed once. This chain connects TRBV28 to TRBJ2-3; D not resolved. V was cut by 3 bases and J by 8 bases, with 6 bases left in between. The V gene's germline CDR1 is MDHEN and CDR2 SYDVKM. The CDR3 sequence is 11 residues long. The CDR3 DNA follows: TGTGCCAGCAGTTTGGCAGGTACGCAGTATTTT. It codes for CASSLAGTQYF.

The rearrangement uses TRBV11-3 and TRBJ2-2, with TRBD1 matching 7 bases. Trimming removed 3 bases from V and 6 bases from J; junction bases left unmatched: 7. Germline CDR1 SGHNT, CDR2 YENEEA. This CDR3 contains 15 residues. CDR3 DNA: TGTGCCAGCAGCTTTACCCAGGGGGTCCCCGGGGAGCTGTTTTTT. Translation: CASSFTQGVPGELFF.